This T cell receptor (beta chain) appears in the sequencing data of a study of shared clonotypes between healthy human individuals. Method: immunoSEQ multiplex PCR; TCRdb's copy keeps in-frame clones and lacks some. The top ten clones hold over 1.5% of a sample with hundreds of thousands of clones, approximately 79% of them seen once. V lost 0 bases and J 4 bases, leaving 7 bases between the germline ends. The V gene's germline CDR1 is SGDLS and CDR2 YYNGEE. This CDR3 contains 13 residues. The sequence derives from a woman in her thirties in good health. The sequenced sample was memory CD4+ T cells sorted from blood. As for subset: CD45RA-negative fraction. The chain uses TRBV9 and TRBJ1-1; possibly TRBD1 for D (5 bases). The CDR3 DNA follows: TGTGCCAGCAGCGTAGTAGGGACCACTGAAGCTTTCTTT. Residues: CASSVVGTTEAFF.